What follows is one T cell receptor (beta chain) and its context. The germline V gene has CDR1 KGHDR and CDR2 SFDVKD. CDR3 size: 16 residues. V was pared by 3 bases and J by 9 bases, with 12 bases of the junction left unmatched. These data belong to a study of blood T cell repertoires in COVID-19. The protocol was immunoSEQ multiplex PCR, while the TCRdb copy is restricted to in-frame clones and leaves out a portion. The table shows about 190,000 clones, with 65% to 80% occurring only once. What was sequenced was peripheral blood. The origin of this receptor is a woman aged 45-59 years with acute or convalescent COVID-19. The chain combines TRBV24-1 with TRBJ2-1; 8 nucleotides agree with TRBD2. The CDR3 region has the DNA TGTGCCACCAGTGATCCGCTCGGGGGGGCCCTCGGTGAGCAGTTCTTC. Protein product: CATSDPLGGALGEQFF.